This TCR beta chain originates from a study of regulatory dendritic cells for organ transplantation. Generated by immunoSEQ multiplex PCR, the TCRdb table keeps only in-frame clones and is missing some. This repertoire shows 12,000 or so clones, just over 70% found once; its top ten account for about 19%. The sample taken for sequencing was memory CD8+ T cells from blood. Specified subset: CD45RO+ memory T cells. The sequence derives from a human donor in good health.

Written as DNA, the CDR3 is TGTGCCACCAGCAACCTACTAGGGAGCACAGATACGCAGTATTTT. Its protein product is CATSNLLGSTDTQYF. V gene TRBV15 combines with J gene TRBJ2-3; D is possibly TRBD2 (5 bases). CDR3 length: 15 amino acids. Trimming removed 4 bases at V and 0 bases at J, with 11 bases between. CDR1 and CDR2 (germline): LNHNV, YYDKDF (reference sequence). Supplemented by reference TRBV15 and TRBJ2-3, the full variable domain reads DAMVIQNPRYQVTQFGKPVTLSCSQTLNHNVMYWYQQKSSQAPKLLFHYYDKDFNNEADTPDNFQSRRPNTSFCFLDIRSPGLGDTAMYLCATSNLLGSTDTQYFGPGTRLTVL.